These 11 T cell receptor beta chains came from one sample sequenced in a study of identical twins. TCRdb re-called the 5' RACE reads with MiXCR, one entry per CDR3 protein. The sample has some 710,000 distinct CDR3 sequences; 5.5% to 6.5% are singletons. Material: naive T cells sorted from blood. The receptors originated from a man aged 18-30 years in good health.

This clonotype was seen ten or more times. The genes are TRBV29-1 and TRBJ2-1; D not resolved. Per the germline V gene, CDR1 is SQVTM and CDR2 is ANQGSEA. This CDR3 has 12 amino acids. V was clipped by 7 bases and J by 7 bases, with 14 bases between them. The CDR3 reads CSGARNLNEQFF. CDR3 sequence (DNA): TGCAGCGGTGCCCGTAATTTGAATGAGCAGTTCTTC.

At least ten counts were recorded for this clonotype. CDR3 nucleotide sequence: TGCAGTGCTAGGTTTTTCAGCTCCTACAATGAGCAGTTCTTC. Amino acids: CSARFFSSYNEQFF. This chain connects TRBV20-1 to TRBJ2-1, with D unresolved. The germline V and J ends were trimmed by 3 bases and 0 bases, with 9 bases remaining between them. This CDR3 region has 14 residues. Germline-derived CDR1 and CDR2 are DFQATT and SNEGSKA (reference sequence).

In this sample, this clonotype turned up many times. The V call is TRBV7-2, the J call TRBJ2-5; 12 bases agree with TRBD2. This CDR3 comprises 16 residues. V trimming: 5 bases; J trimming: 5 bases; junction bases outside the gene matches: 9. Germline CDR1 SGHTA, CDR2 FQGNSA. For the CDR3, the DNA is TGTGCCAGCAGCCAAAAACTAGCGGGAGGTGCCGAGACCCAGTACTTC. It yields the protein CASSQKLAGGAETQYF.

This clonotype was observed at least ten times. V gene TRBV12-3 or TRBV12-4 combines with J gene TRBJ2-5, with no clear D. This CDR3 contains 13 residues. Deletions cut 1 base from V and 5 bases from J, with 8 bases between. CDR3 protein: CASSLGASETQYF. DNA for the CDR3: TGTGCCAGCAGTTTAGGGGCCAGCGAGACCCAGTACTTC.

Concerning this clonotype: A much larger clone lies a single base off, so this may be a read error. The gene calls are TRBV29-1 and TRBJ1-2; D is uncertain. The CDR3 runs 12 residues. Per germline, CDR1 SQVTM and CDR2 ANQGSEA. CDR3 in amino acids: CSAAFEGYGYNF. CDR3 sequence (DNA): TGCAGCGCTGCCTTCGAAGGCTATGGCTACAACTTC.

This clonotype was recorded many times. This sequence joins TRBV20-1 and TRBJ2-2; 10 nucleotides line up with TRBD2. Per germline, CDR1 DFQATT and CDR2 SNEGSKA (reference sequence). J lost 6 bases, V lost 6 bases, and 7 bases had no gene match. CDR3 size: 14 residues. The CDR3 spells CSASSGRASGELFF. The CDR3 DNA is TGCAGTGCATCAAGCGGGAGGGCCTCCGGGGAGCTGTTTTTT.

A few counts support this clonotype. The rearrangement joins TRBV12-3 or TRBV12-4 to TRBJ1-5; TRBD1 is a possible D gene (6 bases). The CDR3 covers 17 residues. V was pared by 2 bases and J by 1 base, with 15 bases between. The chain's CDR3 is CASSLIMGGSSNQPQHF. As DNA, the CDR3 is TGTGCCAGCAGTTTAATCATGGGGGGCTCAAGCAATCAGCCCCAGCATTTT.

The J gene is TRBJ2-3, the V gene TRBV7-9; 12 bases map to TRBD2. The junction had 9 bases not matched to a gene; V was cut back by 1 base and J by 10 bases. Germline V gene sequence: CDR1 SEHNR, CDR2 FQNEAQ (reference sequence). The CDR3 has 16 residues. CDR3: CASSLETSGRPGPQYF. The CDR3 bases are TGTGCCAGCAGCTTAGAGACTAGCGGGAGACCCGGCCCGCAGTATTTT.

This chain joins TRBV21-1 and TRBJ2-7; TRBD1 is the table's D call, not checked against the DNA. TRBV21-1 is labeled a pseudogene. This CDR3 has 14 amino acids. The CDR3 region is CASTRGVDSYEQYV. CDR3 bases: TGTGCCAGCACCCGAGGGGTGGACTCCTACGAGCAGTACGTC.

This clonotype was found many times. The chain links TRBV6-1 to TRBJ2-7; no firm D call. In germline, CDR1 is MNHNS, CDR2 SASEGT. The CDR3 spans 13 residues. V lost 5 bases to trimming and J lost 2 bases, with 10 bases between them. The CDR3 reads CASSKTETYEQYF. The CDR3 DNA reads TGTGCCAGCAGTAAAACAGAAACCTACGAGCAGTACTTC.

This clonotype has a handful of counts. The chain links TRBV29-1 to TRBJ2-1; D is tentatively TRBD1 or TRBD2 (5 bases each). CDR1 and CDR2 (germline): SQVTM, ANQGSEA. The CDR3 sequence is 14 residues long. Between the trimmed V and J ends, which lost 2 bases and 5 bases, there was a span of 13 bases. The CDR3 region is CSVEWSQGDNEQFF. CDR3 sequence (DNA): TGCAGCGTTGAATGGAGTCAGGGAGACAATGAGCAGTTCTTC.